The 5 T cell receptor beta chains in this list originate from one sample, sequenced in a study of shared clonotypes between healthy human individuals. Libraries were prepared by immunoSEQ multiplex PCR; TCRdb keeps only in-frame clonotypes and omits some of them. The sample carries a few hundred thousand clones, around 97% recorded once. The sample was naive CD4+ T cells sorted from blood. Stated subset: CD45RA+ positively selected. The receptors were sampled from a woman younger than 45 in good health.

The CDR3 DNA is TGTGCCGGCCCGTCGGGACTAGCGGAATCCACAGATACGCAGTATTTT. Its protein is CAGPSGLAESTDTQYF. V and J are TRBV7-3 and TRBJ2-3; TRBD2 matches 11 bases. J lost 2 bases, V lost 11 bases, and 12 bases had no gene match. CDR1 and CDR2 (germline): SGHTA, FQGTGA. The CDR3 is 16 residues long.

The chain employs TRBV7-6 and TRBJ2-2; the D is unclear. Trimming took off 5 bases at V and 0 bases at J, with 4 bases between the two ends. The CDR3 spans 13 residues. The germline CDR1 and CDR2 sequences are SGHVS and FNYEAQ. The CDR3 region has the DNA TGTGCCAGCAGCCTCCCGAACACCGGGGAGCTGTTTTTT. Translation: CASSLPNTGELFF.

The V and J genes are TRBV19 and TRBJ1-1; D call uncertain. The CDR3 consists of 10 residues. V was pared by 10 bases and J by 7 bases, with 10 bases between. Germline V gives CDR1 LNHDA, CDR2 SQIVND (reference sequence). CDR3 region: CAIGRDEAFF. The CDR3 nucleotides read TGTGCCATTGGACGGGATGAAGCTTTCTTT. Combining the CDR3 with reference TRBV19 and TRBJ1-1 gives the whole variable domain DGGITQSPKYLFRKEGQNVTLSCEQNLNHDAMYWYRQDPGQGLRLIYYSQIVNDFQKGDIAEGYSVSREKKESFPLTVTSAQKNPTAFYLCAIGRDEAFFGQGTRLTVV.

The CDR3 sequence is CASSVAPTSGYEQYF. CDR3 nucleotides: TGTGCCAGCAGCGTAGCTCCTACTAGCGGTTACGAGCAGTACTTC. The chain joins TRBV9 to TRBJ2-7, with 8 positions matching TRBD2. Germline lookup yields CDR1 SGDLS and CDR2 YYNGEE. The CDR3 runs to 15 residues. J was trimmed by 4 bases and V by 0 bases; bases with no gene match: 6.

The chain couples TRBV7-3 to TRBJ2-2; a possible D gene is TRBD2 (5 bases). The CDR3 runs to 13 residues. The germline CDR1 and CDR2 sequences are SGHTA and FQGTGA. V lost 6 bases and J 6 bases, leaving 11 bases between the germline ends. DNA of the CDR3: TGTGCCAGCAGATTTAGCGCGGCCGGGGAGCTGTTTTTT. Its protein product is CASRFSAAGELFF.